This T cell receptor beta chain derives from a study of blood T cell repertoires in COVID-19 (dated by TCRdb to the early 2020s). Concerning the study at large: The collaborator samples originated in the United States, Italy and Spain and spanned the acute and convalescent phases of COVID-19. The prospective study material was composed of cDNA or gDNA derived from T cells, B-cell-depleted T cells, or PBMCs. The dataset comprised deeply sampled blood TCRbeta repertoires from subjects exposed to, actively infected with, or recovered from COVID-19. The repertoires were released in a freely available public database meant as a resource for research on the immune response to SARS-CoV-2. The samples were drawn from the first 160 participants of the ongoing ImmuneRACE study and from 1,254 subjects provided by 6 global collaborators. A de-identified subject ID, COVID-19 status, age in years and sex were almost always included in the sample metadata. Where available, HLA class I and class II types were taken from metadata supplied by the sample provider and were not determined by assay-based typing.

The V end loses 4 bases and the J end loses 3 bases, and a stretch of 13 bases separates them. Reading from cysteine to phenylalanine, the CDR3 counts 14 amino acids. The DNA shown is the 42-base CDR3, in frame from base 1. The germline V gene provides CDR1 SGHDT and CDR2 YYEEEE. Broader findings and caveats from the paper: Clinical and demographic metadata were provided uncurated, with the amount varying by source and participant.

The collaborating institutions used their own protocols to collect whole blood in K2EDTA tubes. Collaborator samples were shipped for TCRbeta analysis as frozen whole blood, isolated PBMCs, or DNA extracted from either sample type. TCRbeta CDR3 regions were amplified from genomic DNA using the immunoSEQ Assay, a bias-controlled multiplex PCR. Per the authors' processing: Nucleated cell counts per sample were estimated from amplification of reference gene primers within the assay. To quantify the absolute abundance of each unique TCRbeta CDR3 rearrangement, sequence reads were collapsed and filtered. For each sample, productive Simpson clonality was calculated by taking the square root of Simpson's diversity index across productive rearrangements. The immuneACCESS repertoire file appears here via TCRdb, limited to in-frame rearrangements. These files lack a portion of the clones; in checked studies, under half of the deficit traces to unresolved V genes, and the cause of the others is not known. V and J calls and clone size are as listed in that table; D and trimming were resolved from the DNA. The sample table shows roughly 73,000 clones, and roughly 80% are seen once. Clones ranked in the top ten supply less than 2% of the sample.

With respect to this clone: The antigen this receptor binds is unknown. No base qualities exist here, and no much larger clone lies one base off it.

The source of this sequence is a woman aged 55-75 years with acute or convalescent COVID-19. Sequencing was done on a sample of peripheral blood. The sequence is built from TRBV5-6 and TRBJ1-2; a confident D gene designation cannot be given. The DNA sequence is given as TGTGCCAGCAGCGCCGCCGTGAGGGACTATGGCTACACCTTC. It translates to CASSAAVRDYGYTF.